This T cell receptor beta chain was recovered during a study of OX40 agonist ivuxolimab in advanced cancers. Background on the study: The study gave patients intravenous ivuxolimab at 0.01 to 10 mg/kg every 2 weeks. One patient with hepatocellular carcinoma and two with cutaneous melanoma, three in all, had partial responses. General study findings and limits: Compared with CD4+, CD8+ T cells on average had more expanded clones. The study observed clonal expansion of CD4+ and CD8+ blood T cells by week 6 at 0.1 to 3.0 mg/kg.

This table comes from immunoSEQ multiplex PCR, and its TCRdb copy is limited to in-frame clones, with some not included. The sample yields tens of thousands of clones, approximately 85% seen once. Notes on this clone: Its antigen is still unknown.

This specimen was CD4+ or CD8+ T cells sorted from blood, taken in a trial of the OX40 agonist ivuxolimab. The source is an adult with an advanced solid tumor such as melanoma, head and neck, liver or kidney cancer.

Written as DNA, the CDR3 is TGTGCCAGCAGCTTATTCAACAGGGGGCCCGGGGCCAACGTCCTGACTTTC. It is translated as CASSLFNRGPGANVLTF. V usage is TRBV11-2 and J usage is TRBJ2-6, with 9 positions matching TRBD1. The CDR3 length is 17 residues. Germline assignment: CDR1 SGHAT and CDR2 FQNNGV. V dropped 2 bases and J dropped 4; count of bases not matched to a gene: 6.